This T cell receptor beta chain derives from a study of blood T cell repertoires in COVID-19. Overall study: Sites across the United States, Italy and Spain contributed samples from acute and convalescent COVID-19.

The cohort comprised adults aged about 18 to 89 years residing in 20 to 30 US areas. The recovered donors of Cohort 3 showed two negative PCRs, clearance, or symptom resolution. Study processing details: The authors estimated nucleated cell counts from reference gene primer amplification. The table came from immunoSEQ multiplex PCR; TCRdb's copy has only in-frame clones and leaves some out. The V and J calls and the clone size are those of that table, but D and trimming were determined from the DNA. The table records 290,000 or so clones, roughly nine tenths of them present only once. The CDR3 has 16 residues. The V and J ends lost 5 bases and 3 bases, in that order; junction bases with no gene match: 5. Germline V gene lookup returns CDR1 ENHRY and CDR2 SYGVKD.

Sequencing was carried out using PBMCs or T cells enriched from blood (not recorded which). J is TRBJ2-3 and V is TRBV10-3; 13 bases match TRBD2. The TCR comes from a young woman who had recovered from COVID-19. CDR3: CAISRTSGGGTDTQYF. CDR3 DNA sequence: TGTGCCATCAGTCGGACTAGCGGGGGTGGGACAGATACGCAGTATTTT.